The 27 T cell receptor beta chains reported below all come from one sample, sequenced in a study of OX40 agonist ivuxolimab in advanced cancers. Libraries were prepared by immunoSEQ multiplex PCR; TCRdb keeps only in-frame clonotypes and omits some of them. The table shows 70,000 to 95,000 clones, with around nine tenths occurring only once. The sequencing here drew on CD4+ or CD8+ T cells sorted from blood, taken in a trial of the OX40 agonist ivuxolimab. These receptors originate from an adult with an advanced solid tumor such as melanoma, head and neck, liver or kidney cancer.

The chain uses TRBV4-2 and TRBJ2-3; TRBD1 matches 7 bases. The CDR3 spans 14 residues. Germline CDR1 reads LGHNA; CDR2 reads YNFKEQ. V dropped 4 bases and J dropped 4; count of bases not matched to a gene: 5. The CDR3 DNA sequence: TGTGCCAGCAGCCCAGGTACAGGGGCAGATACGCAGTATTTT. Translation gives CASSPGTGADTQYF.

The chain uses TRBV6-5 and TRBJ2-7, with TRBD2 matching over 9 bases. Losses at the gene ends were 7 bases for V and 3 bases for J; bases not matched to a gene: 10. This CDR3 has 15 residues. Germline assignment: CDR1 MNHEY and CDR2 SVGAGI. CDR3 loop: CASTFGASGVYEQYF. The CDR3 bases are TGTGCCAGCACCTTCGGGGCTAGCGGGGTCTACGAGCAGTACTTC.

V and J are TRBV7-9 and TRBJ1-1; D may be TRBD1 (6 bases). V gave up 8 bases and J gave up 5 bases, with 21 bases separating them. The germline CDR1 and CDR2 sequences are SEHNR and FQNEAQ (reference sequence). The CDR3 is made up of 15 amino acids. The CDR3 region has the DNA TGTGCCAGCTCCCCATGGGGGTCGAGGGGGACTGAAGCTTTCTTT. It is translated as CASSPWGSRGTEAFF.

J is TRBJ2-7 and V is TRBV25-1; possible D gene TRBD2, 7 bases. Germline loops: CDR1 MGHDK, CDR2 SYGVNS. This CDR3 spans 13 amino acids. V was shortened by 6 bases and J by 5 bases, with 14 bases between the two germline ends. The CDR3 sequence is CASRGRGGDEQYF. CDR3 bases: TGTGCCAGCAGAGGGAGGGGGGGCGACGAGCAGTACTTC.

This rearrangement joins TRBV27 to TRBJ2-1; D is undetermined. Trimming removed 0 bases from V and 4 bases from J, with 10 bases in between. The CDR3 has 15 residues. Germline loops: CDR1 MNHEY, CDR2 SMNVEV (reference sequence). Here the CDR3 DNA reads TGTGCCAGCAGTTTATCCGCTCCCCCTTACAATGAGCAGTTCTTC. It specifies CASSLSAPPYNEQFF.

The CDR3 sequence is CASSIRGSPSNQPQHF. The CDR3 DNA sequence: TGTGCCAGTAGTATACGAGGGAGCCCCAGCAATCAGCCCCAGCATTTT. The chain links TRBV19 to TRBJ1-5; no reliable D call. V was trimmed by 2 bases and J by 1 base, leaving 12 bases between them. Germline loops: CDR1 LNHDA, CDR2 SQIVND (reference sequence). There are 16 residues in the CDR3.

The chain employs TRBV7-2 and TRBJ2-7, with a tentative D call TRBD1 (6 bases). The CDR3 is 14 residues long. Germline V gene data show CDR1 as SGHTA and CDR2 as FQGNSA. Trimming took off 5 bases at V and 2 bases at J, with 13 bases between the two ends. CDR3 amino acids: CASSPGAGPYEQYF. The CDR3 DNA follows: TGTGCCAGCAGCCCAGGGGCGGGCCCCTACGAGCAGTACTTC.

This sequence joins TRBV30 and TRBJ1-2, with D possibly matching TRBD1 (5 bases). CDR3 length equals 13 residues. Germline lookup yields CDR1 GTSNPN and CDR2 SVGIG (reference sequence). V lost 0 bases and J lost 8, with 13 bases in between. The CDR3, as DNA: TGTGCCTGGAGTGTGGGCAGGGCGTGGGGCTACACCTTC. Protein sequence: CAWSVGRAWGYTF.

This rearrangement joins TRBV18 to TRBJ2-5; D gene ambiguous. Germline loops: CDR1 KGHSH, CDR2 LQKENI. CDR3 size: 12 residues. V lost 2 bases and J 0 bases, leaving 1 base between the germline ends. As DNA, the CDR3 is TGTGCCAGCTCACCAAACCAAGAGACCCAGTACTTC. It codes for CASSPNQETQYF.

V gene TRBV5-1 combines with J gene TRBJ2-2; possibly TRBD2 for D (5 bases). V was shortened by 4 bases and J by 2 bases, with 12 bases between the two germline ends. The CDR3 has 15 amino acids. The germline CDR1 and CDR2 sequences are SGHRS and YFSETQ. CDR3 sequence reads: CASSTGLLNTGELFF. CDR3 in DNA: TGCGCCAGCAGCACCGGACTCCTAAACACCGGGGAGCTGTTTTTT.

The chain joins TRBV5-1 to TRBJ2-3, with 11 bases lining up with TRBD2. Germline lookup yields CDR1 SGHRS and CDR2 YFSETQ. The CDR3 contains 16 residues. After removal of 3 bases from V and 0 bases from J, the junction contained 3 bases not matched to a gene. The CDR3 nucleotides read TGCGCCAGCAGCTCACGGACTAGCGGGAGCACAGATACGCAGTATTTT. Residues: CASSSRTSGSTDTQYF.

The genes are TRBV4-1 and TRBJ2-1; 12 nucleotides align to TRBD2. With V trimmed by 3 bases and J by 6 bases, 9 bases remained unmatched. Germline CDR1 MGHRA, CDR2 YSYEKL. The CDR3 extends over 17 amino acids. DNA for the CDR3: TGCGCCAGCAGCCATGCTAGCGGGAGGGGTGCGCGCAATGAGCAGTTCTTC. Protein product: CASSHASGRGARNEQFF.

This clone was observed a single time. The chain carries TRBV19 and TRBJ2-1; 11 bases match TRBD2. From germline, CDR1 is LNHDA and CDR2 SQIVND (reference sequence). Germline trimming cut 5 bases from V and 10 bases from J; bases unmatched to any gene: 13. The CDR3 length is 16 residues. The CDR3 nucleotides read TGTGCCAGTAGTCCTCGTACTAGCGGGAGTAAAACGGAGCAGTTCTTC. Amino acids: CASSPRTSGSKTEQFF.

V usage is TRBV28 and J usage is TRBJ2-7; 9 nucleotides agree with TRBD2. V was clipped by 7 bases and J by 5 bases; unmatched bases: 15. The CDR3 sequence is 16 residues long. CDR1 is MDHEN and CDR2 is SYDVKM in the germline V gene. The CDR3 here is CASTPWGSGRSHEQYF. As DNA, the CDR3 is TGTGCCAGCACCCCATGGGGTAGCGGGAGATCACACGAGCAGTACTTC.

This clone was detected once. The chain carries TRBV23-1 and TRBJ2-1; a possible D gene is TRBD2 (5 bases). TRBV23-1 is given ORF status, its function remaining uncertain. This CDR3 region has 13 residues. V dropped 9 bases and J dropped 5 bases, with 14 bases sitting between them. The CDR3 reads CASTSGGDNEQFF. As DNA, the CDR3 is TGCGCCAGTACCAGCGGAGGTGACAATGAGCAGTTCTTC.

V is TRBV7-8 and J is TRBJ1-2; D possibly corresponds to TRBD1 (5 bases). Germline CDR1 SGHVS, CDR2 FQNEAQ. V was trimmed by 0 bases and J by 4 bases, leaving 21 bases between them. The CDR3 has 18 amino acids. The CDR3 reads CASSLAGGGTLSAYGYTF. Written as DNA, the CDR3 is TGTGCCAGCAGCTTAGCGGGTGGGGGGACGTTGTCTGCCTATGGCTACACCTTC. Supplemented by reference TRBV7-8 and TRBJ1-2, the full variable domain reads GAGVSQSPRYKVAKRGQDVALRCDPISGHVSLFWYQQALGQGPEFLTYFQNEAQLDKSGLPSDRFFAERPEGSVSTLKIQRTQQEDSAVYLCASSLAGGGTLSAYGYTFGSGTRLTVV.

The chain carries TRBV15 and TRBJ2-7; TRBD2 is a possible D gene (6 bases). CDR3 size: 15 residues. V shed 1 base and J shed 7 bases, with 17 bases lying between them. CDR1 and CDR2 from the germline V gene are LNHNV and YYDKDF (reference sequence). The CDR3 bases are TGTGCCACCAGCAGAGGACTGGGGACTTTAAGAGAGCAGTACTTC. This gives the protein CATSRGLGTLREQYF. The variable domain in full, completed from reference TRBV15 and TRBJ2-7, reads DAMVIQNPRYQVTQFGKPVTLSCSQTLNHNVMYWYQQKSSQAPKLLFHYYDKDFNNEADTPDNFQSRRPNTSFCFLDIRSPGLGDTAMYLCATSRGLGTLREQYFGPGTRLTVT.

This clone occurred a few times. The rearrangement joins TRBV2 to TRBJ1-6, with D perhaps TRBD1 (6 bases). Germline CDR1 SNHLY, CDR2 FYNNEI. V was cut by 6 bases and J by 5 bases, with 14 bases left in between. CDR3 length: 15 amino acids. The CDR3 sequence: CASSATGTNNSPLHF. CDR3 in DNA: TGTGCCAGCAGCGCGACCGGGACAAATAATTCACCCCTCCACTTT.

V is TRBV30 and J is TRBJ1-2; TRBD1 might be the D (6 bases). The CDR3 loop spans 12 amino acids. Germline CDR1 reads GTSNPN; CDR2 reads SVGIG (reference sequence). V gave up 2 bases and J gave up 5 bases, with 9 bases separating them. CDR3 residues: CAWSSGDYGYTF. CDR3 DNA: TGTGCCTGGAGTTCAGGGGATTATGGCTACACCTTC. The full variable domain, rest sourced from reference TRBV30 and TRBJ1-2, is SQTIHQWPATLVQPVGSPLSLECTVEGTSNPNLYWYRQAAGRGLQLLFYSVGIGQISSEVPQNLSASRPQDRQFILSSKKLLLSDSGFYLCAWSSGDYGYTFGSGTRLTVV.

The V call is TRBV14, the J call TRBJ2-2; perhaps TRBD1 as D (6 bases). Trimming cost V 4 bases and J 0 bases, with 12 bases left between them. The CDR3 is 16 residues long. Germline CDR1 reads SGHDN; CDR2 reads FVKESK. As DNA, the CDR3 is TGTGCCAGCAGCCGCAGGGGCCCCGCGAACACCGGGGAGCTGTTTTTT. Amino acid sequence: CASSRRGPANTGELFF.

The rearrangement links TRBV5-1 to TRBJ2-5; D gene uncertain. The germline CDR1 and CDR2 sequences are SGHRS and YFSETQ. The CDR3 runs 14 residues. The germline V and J ends were trimmed by 0 bases and 3 bases, with 9 bases remaining between them. DNA for the CDR3: TGCGCCAGCAGCTTGGGAATAGGCAAAGAGACCCAGTACTTC. It yields the protein CASSLGIGKETQYF.

The rearrangement links TRBV5-4 to TRBJ2-3, with TRBD1 identical over 7 bases. This CDR3 has 16 residues. Losses at the gene ends were 4 bases for V and 1 base for J; bases not matched to a gene: 9. CDR1 and CDR2 from the germline V gene are SGHNT and YYREEE (reference sequence). CDR3 sequence: CASSPNRGMGTDTQYF. The CDR3 DNA sequence: TGTGCCAGCAGCCCAAACAGGGGAATGGGCACAGATACGCAGTATTTT. The complete variable domain, with remaining parts taken from reference TRBV5-4 and TRBJ2-3, reads ETGVTQSPTHLIKTRGQQVTLRCSSQSGHNTVSWYQQALGQGPQFIFQYYREEENGRGNFPPRFSGLQFPNYSSELNVNALELDDSALYLCASSPNRGMGTDTQYFGPGTRLTVL.

The chain combines TRBV9 with TRBJ2-7; 7 positions agree with TRBD2. Trimming removed 4 bases from V and 3 bases from J; junction bases left unmatched: 16. CDR1 is SGDLS and CDR2 is YYNGEE in the germline V gene. The CDR3 spans 17 residues. The CDR3 here is CASSLDPGAGAIYEQYF. CDR3 DNA sequence: TGTGCCAGCAGCTTAGACCCCGGCGCGGGAGCGATCTACGAGCAGTACTTC.

This chain joins TRBV14 and TRBJ1-2, with D unresolved. Per germline, CDR1 SGHDN and CDR2 FVKESK. V was shortened by 6 bases and J by 2 bases, with 10 bases between the two germline ends. The CDR3 has 13 amino acids. In DNA, the CDR3 is TGTGCCAGCAGTCCTGATCTAAACTATGGCTACACCTTC. It specifies CASSPDLNYGYTF.

The chain uses TRBV6-5 and TRBJ1-5, with D possibly matching TRBD1 (5 bases). V was trimmed by 5 bases and J by 6 bases, leaving 14 bases between them. The germline gives CDR1 MNHEY, CDR2 SVGAGI. CDR3 length: 14 amino acids. CDR3 sequence reads: CASSHRQGSQPQHF. CDR3 nucleotide sequence: TGTGCCAGCAGTCACAGGCAGGGAAGTCAGCCCCAGCATTTT.

The chain links TRBV14 to TRBJ2-5; D is possibly TRBD2 (6 bases). CDR3 length: 14 residues. Germline assignment: CDR1 SGHDN and CDR2 FVKESK. V lost 5 bases and J lost 1, with 11 bases in between. The CDR3 DNA follows: TGTGCCAGCAGCAGGGACTTGACCCAAGAGACCCAGTACTTC. As protein: CASSRDLTQETQYF.

In DNA, the CDR3 is TGTGCCAGCAGTGAAGGCGGCAGGGGCTCTCGGGAGACCCAGTACTTC. As protein: CASSEGGRGSRETQYF. This chain links TRBV25-1 with TRBJ2-5; possibly TRBD1 for D (6 bases). Germline values: CDR1 MGHDK, CDR2 SYGVNS. This CDR3 region has 16 residues. V was clipped by 2 bases and J by 5 bases, with 18 bases between them.